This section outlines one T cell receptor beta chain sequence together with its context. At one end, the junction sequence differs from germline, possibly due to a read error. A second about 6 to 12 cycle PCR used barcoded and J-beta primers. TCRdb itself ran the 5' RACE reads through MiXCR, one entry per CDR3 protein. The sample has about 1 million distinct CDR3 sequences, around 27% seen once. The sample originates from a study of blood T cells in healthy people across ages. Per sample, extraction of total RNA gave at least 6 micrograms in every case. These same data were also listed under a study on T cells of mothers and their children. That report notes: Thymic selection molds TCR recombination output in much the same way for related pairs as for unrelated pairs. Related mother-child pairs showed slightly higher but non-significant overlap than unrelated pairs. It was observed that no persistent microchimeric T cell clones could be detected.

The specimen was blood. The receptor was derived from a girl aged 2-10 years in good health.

CDR3 sequence (DNA): TGTGCCAGAGTAAAAAGTCTGGCAGGGGATAAATATTTCTCCTATGAGCAGTACTTC. It specifies CARVKSLAGDKYFSYEQYF. The V call is TRBV7-3, the J call TRBJ2-7, with D possibly TRBD1 on 6 matching bases. The CDR3 covers 19 residues. Germline CDR1 reads SGHTA; CDR2 reads FQGTGA.